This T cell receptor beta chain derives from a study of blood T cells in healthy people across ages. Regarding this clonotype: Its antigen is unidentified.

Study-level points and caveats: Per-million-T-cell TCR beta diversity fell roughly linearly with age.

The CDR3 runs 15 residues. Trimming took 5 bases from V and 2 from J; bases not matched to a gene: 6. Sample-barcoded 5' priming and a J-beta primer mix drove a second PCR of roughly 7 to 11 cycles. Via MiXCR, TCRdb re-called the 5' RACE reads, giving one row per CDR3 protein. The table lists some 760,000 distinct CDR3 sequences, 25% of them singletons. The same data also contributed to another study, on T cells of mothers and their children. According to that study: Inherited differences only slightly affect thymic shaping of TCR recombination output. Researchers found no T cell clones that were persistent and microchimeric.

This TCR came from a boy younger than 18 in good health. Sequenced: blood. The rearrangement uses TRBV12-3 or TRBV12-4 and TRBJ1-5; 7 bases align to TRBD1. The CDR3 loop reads CASSQVDRGNQPQHF. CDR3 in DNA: TGTGCCAGCAGTCAAGTTGACAGGGGCAATCAGCCCCAGCATTTT.